This T cell receptor (beta chain) was captured in a study of human T cells and chemical hapten exposure. This clonotype was picked up a small number of times. Original handling: There were a median of approximately 96,000 TCRs per sample, with a range from roughly 20,000 to 750,000. Each CDR3 protein gets one entry after TCRdb re-called the RACE reads with MiXCR. TCRdb, not the original authors, processed these V and J calls. The repertoire includes some 78,000 distinct CDR3 sequences, about 9% of them detected once, and under 2% sits in the top ten. CDR1 and CDR2 (germline): SGHAT, FQNNGV. After removal of 1 base from V and 9 bases from J, the junction contained 8 bases not matched to a gene. This CDR3 comprises 16 residues. The time point denotes: healthy volunteer bleed at 6 weeks. Extraction of total RNA was performed on unfractionated whole blood.

The sequence was obtained from a male donor in good health. Some clones in this sample may be carry-over from other donors' samples. Specimen: whole blood. The chain uses TRBV11-2 and TRBJ1-6, with TRBD1 identical over 8 bases. For the CDR3, the DNA is TGTGCCAGCAGCTTAGTTGCCCAGGGGGCGCGTTCACCCCTCCACTTT. Translated, it gives CASSLVAQGARSPLHF.